This T cell receptor (beta chain) was documented in a study of cytomegalovirus exposure and HLA in healthy donors. Here immunoSEQ multiplex PCR was the method, and the copy in TCRdb shows in-frame clones only, minus some. The sample has 200,000 to 300,000 clones; just under 90% are singletons. The CDR3 spans 13 residues. V trimming: 5 bases; J trimming: 5 bases; junction bases outside the gene matches: 5. Germline V gives CDR1 SQVTM, CDR2 ANQGSEA. This clonotype originated in a man aged 18 to 35 in good health and CMV-seronegative. The chain combines TRBV29-1 with TRBJ2-3; the match to TRBD1 covers 9 bases. Sequences were obtained from PBMCs. Here the CDR3 DNA reads TGCAGCGTTTCCGCGACAGGGGGAGATACGCAGTATTTT. This codes for CSVSATGGDTQYF.